The 13 T cell receptor beta chains in this list originate from one sample, sequenced in a study of blood T cell repertoires in COVID-19. Libraries were prepared by immunoSEQ multiplex PCR; TCRdb keeps only in-frame clonotypes and omits some of them. Among some 260,000 clones listed, 88% were seen once. The sequenced sample consisted of peripheral blood. These receptors were obtained from a woman in her 70s with COVID-19, enrolled during active disease.

About this clone itself: Distinct nucleotide sequences in the sample also encode this CDR3. This chain joins TRBV5-1 and TRBJ1-4; D perhaps matches TRBD1 (5 bases). This CDR3 contains 15 residues. With 4 bases removed from V and 3 bases from J, the gap between germline ends came to 13 bases. CDR1 and CDR2 (germline): SGHRS, YFSETQ. The chain's CDR3 is CASSPRGGPNEKLFF. The CDR3, as DNA: TGCGCCAGCAGCCCCCGGGGGGGTCCTAATGAAAAACTGTTTTTT.

This chain links TRBV27 with TRBJ2-7; 12 bases agree with TRBD1. Germline V gene lookup returns CDR1 MNHEY and CDR2 SMNVEV (reference sequence). The CDR3 spans 15 residues. J lost 6 bases, V lost 2 bases, and 5 bases had no gene match. CDR3 in amino acids: CASSLLGQGAIEQYF. The CDR3, as DNA: TGTGCCAGCAGTTTACTGGGACAGGGGGCGATCGAGCAGTACTTC.

The rearrangement joins TRBV5-1 to TRBJ2-1; perhaps TRBD2 as D (6 bases). The CDR3 runs 17 residues. Germline loops: CDR1 SGHRS, CDR2 YFSETQ. V dropped 2 bases and J dropped 4 bases, with 19 bases sitting between them. The CDR3 loop is CASSLSLTSTNYNEQFF. As DNA, the CDR3 is TGCGCCAGCAGCTTATCCCTTACTAGCACGAATTACAATGAGCAGTTCTTC.

The V call is TRBV11-1, the J call TRBJ2-5; tentatively, D is TRBD1 (6 bases). With 6 bases removed from V and 5 bases from J, the gap between germline ends came to 16 bases. The CDR3 has 14 residues. Looked up from germline, CDR1 is SGHAT and CDR2 is FQDESV (reference sequence). The chain's CDR3 is CASRLHRAGETQYF. The CDR3 DNA reads TGTGCCAGCAGACTTCACAGGGCTGGGGAGACCCAGTACTTC. Based on the CDR3 plus reference TRBV11-1 and TRBJ2-5, the full variable domain is EAEVAQSPRYKITEKSQAVAFWCDPISGHATLYWYRQILGQGPELLVQFQDESVVDDSQLPKDRFSAERLKGVDSTLKIQPAELGDSAMYLCASRLHRAGETQYFGPGTRLLVL.

The chain combines TRBV6-2 or TRBV6-3 with TRBJ2-7, with 10 nucleotides matching TRBD1. The CDR3 runs to 17 residues. The germline CDR1 and CDR2 sequences are MNHEY and SVGEGT. Trimming removed 2 bases from V and 4 bases from J; junction bases left unmatched: 11. CDR3 nucleotides: TGTGCCAGCAGTTACACCACCCCCGGGACAGGGGTGTACGAGCAGTACTTC. Translation: CASSYTTPGTGVYEQYF.

The V gene is TRBV10-3, the J gene TRBJ1-2; 10 nucleotides line up with TRBD1. V was clipped by 0 bases and J by 12 bases; unmatched bases: 13. This CDR3 spans 16 amino acids. CDR1 and CDR2 (germline): ENHRY, SYGVKD. The CDR3 loop is CAISESIGTGAQRNTF. As DNA, the CDR3 is TGTGCCATCAGTGAGTCTATCGGGACAGGGGCGCAGAGGAACACCTTC.

The chain couples TRBV9 to TRBJ2-5, with 7 bases that match TRBD2. After removal of 0 bases from V and 9 bases from J, the junction contained 8 bases not matched to a gene. The germline V gene encodes CDR1 SGDLS and CDR2 YYNGEE. CDR3 length equals 14 residues. CDR3: CASSVGGEGGSQYF. As DNA, the CDR3 is TGTGCCAGCAGCGTAGGTGGAGAGGGAGGGTCCCAGTACTTC.

The CDR3 spells CASSLLGGGQDNEQFF. The CDR3 coding sequence is TGTGCCAGCAGCTTACTTGGAGGGGGCCAGGACAATGAGCAGTTCTTC. This sequence joins TRBV7-9 and TRBJ2-1; maybe TRBD1 (7 bases). The CDR3 length is 16 residues. Germline CDR1 reads SEHNR; CDR2 reads FQNEAQ (reference sequence). Trimming shortened V by 2 bases and J by 5 bases, and 16 bases separated the two germline ends.

The V and J genes are TRBV19 and TRBJ1-5; D perhaps matches TRBD1 (6 bases). Trimming left V 3 bases short and J 4 bases short, with 16 bases between. CDR3 length: 16 amino acids. Germline V gives CDR1 LNHDA, CDR2 SQIVND (reference sequence). As DNA, the CDR3 is TGTGCCAGTAGTATTTTTTCCCGGACAGTTAATCAGCCCCAGCATTTT. This gives the protein CASSIFSRTVNQPQHF.

The chain joins TRBV28 to TRBJ2-2, with TRBD2 matching over 9 bases. The CDR3 extends over 17 amino acids. J was trimmed by 2 bases and V by 4 bases; bases with no gene match: 8. Germline-derived CDR1 and CDR2 are MDHEN and SYDVKM. The CDR3 sequence is CASSSLRLAANTGELFF. CDR3 sequence (DNA): TGTGCCAGCAGTTCCCTTCGACTAGCGGCTAACACCGGGGAGCTGTTTTTT.

The V and J genes are TRBV6-5 and TRBJ1-2; possible D gene TRBD1, 5 bases. Germline loops: CDR1 MNHEY, CDR2 SVGAGI. The CDR3 extends over 12 amino acids. Deletions cut 6 bases from V and 3 bases from J, with 8 bases between. Here the CDR3 reads CASSGGDYGYTF. The CDR3 DNA reads TGTGCCAGCAGCGGGGGGGACTATGGCTACACCTTC.

The chain carries TRBV5-4 and TRBJ2-3; a weak D match, TRBD1 (6 bases). This CDR3 is built from 16 residues. The germline V and J ends were trimmed by 2 bases and 1 base, with 14 bases remaining between them. The germline V gene encodes CDR1 SGHNT and CDR2 YYREEE (reference sequence). The CDR3 loop is CASSLTGFGGTDTQYF. In DNA, the CDR3 is TGTGCCAGCAGCTTAACAGGGTTCGGCGGCACAGATACGCAGTATTTT. Full variable domain (remainder filled in from reference TRBV5-4 and TRBJ2-3): ETGVTQSPTHLIKTRGQQVTLRCSSQSGHNTVSWYQQALGQGPQFIFQYYREEENGRGNFPPRFSGLQFPNYSSELNVNALELDDSALYLCASSLTGFGGTDTQYFGPGTRLTVL.

The J gene is TRBJ2-6, the V gene TRBV7-9; a possible D gene is TRBD1 (6 bases). V dropped 5 bases and J dropped 2 bases, with 13 bases sitting between them. This CDR3 has 16 residues. The germline V gene has CDR1 SEHNR and CDR2 FQNEAQ (reference sequence). The CDR3: CASSQRYRAGANVLTF. The DNA of the CDR3 is TGTGCCAGCAGCCAAAGATACAGGGCTGGGGCCAACGTCCTGACTTTC.